This T cell receptor beta chain was recovered during a study of blood T cells in healthy people across ages (dated by TCRdb to 2014 to 2015). About the study as a whole: In model experiments, template switching captured about one uniquely barcoded TCR beta cDNA molecule for every two T cells. To track age-related changes in TCR beta repertoire diversity, the study relied on deep sequencing normalized with unique cDNA molecular identifiers. The donors were split into four age groups: young (average approximately 16 years), middle-aged (39), aged (62) and long-lived (roughly 86). To avoid experimental bias, donors of different ages were randomly spread across the sequencing lanes. The study analyzed two additional independent replicas of 1 million unique cDNA reads from the same blood draw for two donors, one aged 18 to 29 and one aged 80 or older.

The method behind the library was 5' RACE. The sample was run on an Illumina HiSeq 2500. A second roughly 7 to 11 cycle PCR used a sample-barcoded 5' primer and a J-beta primer mix. A template-switch 5' adaptor carrying 12 random nucleotides introduced a unique molecular identifier onto each TCR beta cDNA molecule. Each sample yielded at least 3 million CDR3-containing paired-end reads. The Mint cDNA synthesis kit, primed by a TRBC-specific oligonucleotide, was used to synthesize first-strand cDNA from all RNA. Following uracil-DNA glycosylase treatment, a first 18-cycle PCR with universal primers M1SS and BC2_uni_R was performed on all cDNA. Regarding the original processing steps: Each sample was normalized by randomly selecting 1 million high-quality reads, each carrying a distinct molecular identifier. Reads sharing molecular identifiers were discarded rather than binned into consensus sequences. MiTCR, with a Q25 quality threshold and the strictest error-elimination algorithm, was used for CDR3 identification, clonotype clustering and error correction. Lower-bound total TCR beta diversity was estimated with a nonparametric unseen species model using Euler transformation. TCRdb reran the public reads through fastp at Q25 and MiXCR, keeping productive beta chains. Rows matching on CDR3 protein sequence are summarized as one entry with the most common DNA and genes. The V and J calls and clone size come from TCRdb's table, not from the authors' own analysis. In all, the sample holds hundreds of thousands of distinct CDR3 sequences, and around 46% of those were seen once. Of the sample, about 20% is held by the ten largest clones.

To note about this clonotype: Which antigen it targets is not known. No base quality information exists; no much larger clone differs at one position.

Beyond this particular receptor, the publication reports: There was a strong correlation between observed TCR beta diversity and the percentage of naive T cells measured by flow cytometry. Because profiling used bulk unsorted PBMCs, naive and antigen-experienced compartments could not be compared conclusively. Compared with the aged group, the long-lived group had more naive CD4+ T cells, fewer expanded clones and increased TCR diversity, suggesting age selection. Observed TCR beta diversity per million T cells fell roughly linearly with age, and a significant reduction was already apparent by age around 40. Estimates of total diversity based on one million sequenced T cells were considered lower bounds and underestimates. Donor CMV infection status was unknown, potentially confounding age-related changes in expanded clonotypes.

Systemically healthy Caucasian individuals from Russia, 39 in total and aged about 6 to 100 years, were included as donors. Each donor gave approximately 10 milliliters of peripheral blood, collected into EDTA-treated Vacutainer tubes. Ficoll-Paque density-gradient centrifugation was used to isolate PBMCs, with at least 6 million obtained per sample. Total RNA, at least 5 micrograms per sample, was extracted from PBMCs with Trizol reagent. For every donor, flow cytometry on a PBMC aliquot measured the percentage of naive CD45RAhigh/CD27high T cells. From cysteine to phenylalanine, the CDR3 is 15 amino acids long. Of all the DNA, just the CDR3 is kept, 45 bases in frame from base 1. The germline V gene (reference sequence) specifies SEHNR as CDR1 and FQNEAQ as CDR2. Unmatched junction bases come to 10, with V trimmed by 4 bases and J by 6 bases.

Input material: blood. The receptor was derived from a woman aged 55-75 years in good health. This receptor chain uses TRBV7-9 and TRBJ1-1; 8 of the junction bases match TRBD1. The CDR3 region has the sequence CASSYRQGRGSEAFF. The nucleotide sequence reads TGTGCCAGCAGCTATCGACAGGGGCGAGGTTCTGAAGCTTTCTTT.